This T cell receptor beta chain was found in a study of cytomegalovirus exposure and HLA in healthy donors. Notes on this clone: Its target is unknown.

J lost 6 bases, V lost 5 bases, and 10 bases had no gene match. Per germline, CDR1 LNHDA and CDR2 SQIVND (reference sequence). The CDR3 is 15 amino acids. Primers for the PCR totalled 60 Vbeta and 13 Jbeta. Method: immunoSEQ multiplex PCR; TCRdb's copy keeps in-frame clones and lacks some. The sample lists about 130,000 clones, roughly 88% occurring once. These donors counted as nominally healthy when sampled, but unrecorded immune exposures were likely. Study outcomes and limitations: Relative to equally common others, HLA-associated TCR beta chains showed greater clonal expansion in a later analysis.

The rearrangement joins TRBV19 to TRBJ2-3; 8 bases agree with TRBD1. This receptor was obtained from a man aged 50-60 years in good health and CMV-seronegative. The specimen was PBMCs. In DNA form, the CDR3 reads TGTGCCAGTAGTTTCCAGGGGGCTACGGAGGATACGCAGTATTTT. It codes for CASSFQGATEDTQYF.